The 30 T cell receptor beta chains in this list originate from one sample, sequenced in a study of identical twins. Each CDR3 protein gets one entry after TCRdb re-called the 5' RACE reads with MiXCR. The table has about 890,000 distinct CDR3 sequences, around 12% seen once. These data also formed part of another study, on yellow fever vaccine responses in identical twins.

The specimen was PBMCs. These receptors all stem from a woman between 18 and 29 years old in good health.

The chain employs TRBV6-1 and TRBJ2-7; the D is unclear. This CDR3 has 13 residues. V was shortened by 1 base and J by 3 bases, with 7 bases between the two germline ends. Germline CDR1 reads MNHNS; CDR2 reads SASEGT. The CDR3 sequence is CASSEGAFYEQYV. The CDR3 coding sequence is TGTGCCAGCAGTGAAGGGGCATTCTACGAGCAGTACGTC.

This clonotype was counted a few times. J is TRBJ2-1 and V is TRBV20-1, with D hard to call. Trimming took off 2 bases at V and 0 bases at J, with 8 bases between the two ends. The germline CDR1 and CDR2 sequences are DFQATT and SNEGSKA (reference sequence). There are 14 residues in the CDR3. DNA for the CDR3: TGCAGTGCTAGATTTAGGGTCTCCTACAATGAGCAGTTCTTC. This translates into CSARFRVSYNEQFF.

The chain employs TRBV5-1 and TRBJ2-7; 9 positions match TRBD1. This CDR3 has 16 amino acids. Germline values: CDR1 SGHRS, CDR2 YFSETQ. J lost 3 bases, V lost 0 bases, and 7 bases had no gene match. CDR3 nucleotides: TGCGCCAGCAGCTTGGCGGGTGGACAGGGGAACTACGAGCAGTACTTC. Protein sequence: CASSLAGGQGNYEQYF.

This clonotype has just a few counts. The chain links TRBV10-3 to TRBJ2-2; a possible D gene is TRBD2 (6 bases). The CDR3 has 15 amino acids. CDR1 and CDR2 (germline): ENHRY, SYGVKD. V gave up 8 bases and J gave up 3 bases, with 16 bases separating them. DNA of the CDR3: TGTGCCATCGGGGGGATAGGGATCGACACCGGGGAGCTGTTTTTT. The encoded protein is CAIGGIGIDTGELFF.

This clonotype was seen a few times. CDR3 protein: CASTLGAPGRVNIQYF. The DNA of the CDR3 is TGTGCCAGCACTCTAGGGGCGCCAGGACGTGTAAACATTCAGTACTTC. The J gene is TRBJ2-4, the V gene TRBV12-3 or TRBV12-4, with D perhaps matching TRBD1 (5 bases). The V end lost 7 bases, the J end lost 6 bases, and 22 bases lay between the germline ends. This CDR3 is 16 amino acids long.

The chain has TRBV20-1 and TRBJ2-1; D perhaps matches TRBD2 (6 bases). The CDR3 consists of 17 residues. Looked up from germline, CDR1 is DFQATT and CDR2 is SNEGSKA (reference sequence). V dropped 0 bases and J dropped 1 base, with 16 bases sitting between them. CDR3 coding DNA: TGCAGTGCTAGAGATTCTCGCGCGGGAACTTCCTACAATGAGCAGTTCTTC. Its translation: CSARDSRAGTSYNEQFF.

This clonotype was seen many times. The chain is built from TRBV29-1 and TRBJ1-1, with TRBD1 matching 7 bases. The trim removed 6 bases at V and 3 bases at J, leaving 10 bases unmatched. This CDR3 is built from 14 residues. Germline V gene lookup returns CDR1 SQVTM and CDR2 ANQGSEA. The CDR3 coding sequence is TGCAGCGTAGTTACCGGGACAGCGTACACTGAAGCTTTCTTT. Encoded protein: CSVVTGTAYTEAFF.

This clonotype was found a few times. The chain has TRBV20-1 and TRBJ1-1; D is possibly TRBD1 (6 bases). Between the trimmed V and J ends, which lost 0 bases and 6 bases, there was a span of 14 bases. The germline V gene has CDR1 DFQATT and CDR2 SNEGSKA (reference sequence). CDR3 length: 14 amino acids. As DNA, the CDR3 is TGCAGTGCTAGAGATACAGGGAACGCGGCTGAAGCTTTCTTT. As protein: CSARDTGNAAEAFF.

This clonotype was recorded many times. This rearrangement joins TRBV12-3 or TRBV12-4 to TRBJ1-1, with D possibly TRBD1 on 5 matching bases. This CDR3 spans 16 amino acids. Trimming cost V 8 bases and J 4 bases, with 23 bases left between them. CDR3 residues: CASPKVGSLRVTEAFF. The CDR3 nucleotides read TGTGCCAGCCCTAAGGTGGGATCCCTCAGGGTCACTGAAGCTTTCTTT.

This clonotype came up a few times. The V call is TRBV5-1, the J call TRBJ2-3; 11 bases agree with TRBD2. J gave up 3 bases and V 0 bases, and 6 bases lay outside the gene matches. CDR3 length: 17 amino acids. Germline loops: CDR1 SGHRS, CDR2 YFSETQ. The CDR3 reads CASSLDGSGGGTDTQYF. CDR3 in DNA: TGCGCCAGCAGCTTGGATGGTAGCGGGGGGGGTACAGATACGCAGTATTTT.

This clonotype was observed a handful of times. The chain couples TRBV5-1 to TRBJ2-2; D remains unclear. V shed 0 bases and J shed 2 bases, with 11 bases lying between them. This CDR3 has 16 residues. The V gene's germline CDR1 is SGHRS and CDR2 YFSETQ. Written as DNA, the CDR3 is TGCGCCAGCAGCTTGGGAAGCGTCGGCAACACCGGGGAGCTGTTTTTT. It translates to CASSLGSVGNTGELFF.

The V and J genes are TRBV6-1 and TRBJ2-1; 11 bases are a match to TRBD2. Germline V gives CDR1 MNHNS, CDR2 SASEGT. V shed 6 bases and J 6 bases; nucleotides not matched to a gene: 4. This CDR3 region has 14 residues. Here the CDR3 reads CASSLAGGFNEQFF. In nucleotides, the CDR3 is TGTGCCAGCAGCCTAGCGGGGGGATTCAATGAGCAGTTCTTC.

The V and J genes are TRBV4-1 and TRBJ2-3; 10 bases match TRBD2. The junction had 3 bases not matched to a gene; V was cut back by 2 bases and J by 4 bases. This CDR3 is 15 amino acids long. Germline CDR1 is MGHRA and CDR2 is YSYEKL. CDR3 in DNA: TGCGCCAGCAGCCAAACGAGCGGGAGGGCAGATACGCAGTATTTT. It encodes CASSQTSGRADTQYF.

This clonotype was detected a few times. The CDR3 spells CASSQGQGWANQPQHF. The CDR3 bases are TGTGCCAGCAGCCAGGGACAGGGGTGGGCCAATCAGCCCCAGCATTTT. This chain joins TRBV3-1 and TRBJ1-5, with 10 bases fitting TRBD1. The CDR3 covers 16 residues. Losses at the gene ends were 3 bases for V and 3 bases for J; bases not matched to a gene: 5. The V gene's germline CDR1 is LGHDT and CDR2 YNNKEL (reference sequence).

This clonotype was recorded a few times. The CDR3 protein is CSVEGGPGQSMETQYF. CDR3 DNA sequence: TGCAGCGTTGAAGGGGGCCCCGGACAGTCGATGGAGACCCAGTACTTC. V usage is TRBV29-1 and J usage is TRBJ2-5, with D maybe TRBD1 (6 bases). With 1 base removed from V and 5 bases from J, the gap between germline ends came to 20 bases. CDR3 size: 16 residues. Germline V gene data show CDR1 as SQVTM and CDR2 as ANQGSEA.

This clonotype was counted at least ten times. This sequence joins TRBV12-3 or TRBV12-4 and TRBJ2-2; D remains ambiguous. The CDR3 has 11 residues. V was pared by 8 bases and J by 6 bases, with 7 bases between. The CDR3 region has the DNA TGTGCCAGCCGCTCCTCCGGGGAGCTGTTTTTT. Amino acid sequence: CASRSSGELFF.

The CDR3 protein is CASSSSRSSPTGELFF. CDR3 nucleotide sequence: TGCGCCAGCAGCTCCTCACGCTCCTCGCCCACCGGGGAGCTGTTTTTT. The chain carries TRBV5-1 and TRBJ2-2, with D uncertain. This CDR3 has 16 amino acids. Per germline, CDR1 SGHRS and CDR2 YFSETQ. Trimming cost V 3 bases and J 4 bases, with 16 bases left between them.

This clonotype was counted a few times. This rearrangement joins TRBV19 to TRBJ1-4; unclear D gene. The CDR3 covers 11 residues. Trimming took 3 bases from V and 7 from J, leaving 3 bases between them. The germline V gene has CDR1 LNHDA and CDR2 SQIVND (reference sequence). CDR3 nucleotides: TGTGCCAGTAGTATCGCTGAAAAACTGTTTTTT. Encoded protein: CASSIAEKLFF.

V is TRBV7-9 and J is TRBJ2-7; 7 bases line up with TRBD2. V was clipped by 4 bases and J by 4 bases; unmatched bases: 10. The CDR3 extends over 15 amino acids. CDR1 SEHNR and CDR2 FQNEAQ come from the germline V gene (reference sequence). DNA for the CDR3: TGTGCCAGCAGCTCCGCTAGCGGAGAAATATACGAGCAGTACTTC. This translates into CASSSASGEIYEQYF.

The chain links TRBV7-9 to TRBJ2-3, with no clear D. Trimming removed 5 bases at V and 4 bases at J, with 16 bases between. This CDR3 comprises 15 residues. Germline V gene sequence: CDR1 SEHNR, CDR2 FQNEAQ (reference sequence). The CDR3 reads CASSPRAGEADTQYF. CDR3 in DNA: TGTGCCAGCAGCCCCCGTGCAGGCGAGGCAGATACGCAGTATTTT.

This clonotype was seen more than once but under ten times. The chain uses TRBV9 and TRBJ2-2; no firm D call. V shed 6 bases and J shed 7 bases, with 22 bases lying between them. CDR1 and CDR2 (germline): SGDLS, YYNGEE. CDR3 length: 16 amino acids. CDR3 residues: CASTSRTKAWVGELFF. The CDR3, as DNA: TGTGCCAGCACCAGTAGGACGAAAGCGTGGGTCGGGGAGCTGTTTTTT.

This clonotype was counted many times. This chain uses TRBV10-3 with TRBJ2-3; D is unresolved. Trimming took 0 bases from V and 9 from J, leaving 4 bases between them. From germline, CDR1 is ENHRY and CDR2 SYGVKD. This CDR3 contains 11 residues. DNA of the CDR3: TGTGCCATCAGTGAGTCGATAACGCAGTATTTT. The encoded protein is CAISESITQYF.

This clonotype was found a few times. This chain connects TRBV28 to TRBJ2-7, with no clear D. This CDR3 spans 14 amino acids. Germline CDR1 MDHEN, CDR2 SYDVKM. V lost 5 bases and J 2 bases, leaving 13 bases between the germline ends. The CDR3 protein is CASSPRRLAYEQYF. CDR3 nucleotide sequence: TGTGCCAGCAGTCCGCGACGCCTAGCCTACGAGCAGTACTTC. The full variable domain, with the rest looked up from reference TRBV28 and TRBJ2-7, is DVKVTQSSRYLVKRTGEKVFLECVQDMDHENMFWYRQDPGLGLRLIYFSYDVKMKEKGDIPEGYSVSREKKERFSLILESASTNQTSMYLCASSPRRLAYEQYFGPGTRLTVT.

The chain uses TRBV28 and TRBJ1-2; 9 bases are shared with TRBD1. CDR1 and CDR2 (germline): MDHEN, SYDVKM. The CDR3 has 15 residues. V shed 7 bases, J shed 4 bases, and the junction held 10 bases outside the gene matches. CDR3 DNA sequence: TGTGCCAGCAAGACAGGGGGAGGAAACCTCTATGGCTACACCTTC. This gives the protein CASKTGGGNLYGYTF.

The chain recombines TRBV6-2 or TRBV6-3 with TRBJ2-5; 8 bases agree with TRBD1. The germline V gene has CDR1 MNHEY and CDR2 SVGEGT. V was clipped by 5 bases and J by 3 bases; unmatched bases: 5. This CDR3 has 14 residues. The CDR3 DNA sequence: TGTGCCAGCAGTACCAGGGGGCTGGAAGAGACCCAGTACTTC. It specifies CASSTRGLEETQYF.

This clonotype was found a few times. The rearrangement uses TRBV4-1 and TRBJ2-4; possibly TRBD2 for D (6 bases). The CDR3 loop spans 18 amino acids. Germline lookup yields CDR1 MGHRA and CDR2 YSYEKL. The V gene lost 1 base and the J gene lost 2 bases, with 18 bases spanning the gap. The CDR3 sequence is CASSQGAAAGKPKNIQYF. CDR3 in DNA: TGCGCCAGCAGCCAAGGTGCAGCGGCGGGAAAACCCAAAAACATTCAGTACTTC.

This clonotype was seen more than once but under ten times. The chain couples TRBV7-6 to TRBJ2-7, with 14 bases matching TRBD2. J gave up 4 bases and V 4 bases, and 12 bases lay outside the gene matches. The CDR3 sequence is 18 residues long. Germline V gene sequence: CDR1 SGHVS, CDR2 FNYEAQ. CDR3 sequence reads: CASSSPSRGTSGRYEQYF. For the CDR3, the DNA is TGTGCCAGCAGCTCCCCCTCGAGGGGGACTAGCGGGAGATACGAGCAGTACTTC.

This rearrangement joins TRBV7-7 to TRBJ2-3; TRBD2 matches at 9 bases. Germline CDR1 and CDR2: SSHAT and FNYEAQ (reference sequence). With V trimmed by 5 bases and J by 5 bases, 11 bases remained unmatched. This CDR3 contains 16 residues. The CDR3 nucleotides are TGTGCCAGCAGCCCCCTCAGCGGGAGGAGGGGAGATACGCAGTATTTT. This translates into CASSPLSGRRGDTQYF.

This clonotype appeared many times. The CDR3 reads CASSYLAGLYNEQFF. For the CDR3, the DNA is TGTGCCAGCAGTTACCTAGCGGGCCTCTACAATGAGCAGTTCTTC. The chain employs TRBV28 and TRBJ2-1, with 8 bases that match TRBD2. CDR3 length: 15 amino acids. Germline CDR1 and CDR2: MDHEN and SYDVKM. The J segment lost 3 bases and the V segment lost 4 bases, leaving 5 bases of the junction unmatched.

The chain recombines TRBV6-2 or TRBV6-3 with TRBJ1-5, with D maybe TRBD1 (6 bases). Trimming took 3 bases from V and 6 from J, leaving 15 bases between them. CDR3 length equals 15 residues. Germline V gives CDR1 MNHEY, CDR2 SVGEGT. The CDR3 DNA reads as TGTGCCAGCAGTTATTTCGGGGGGCCCGGTCAGCCCCAGCATTTT. Translated: CASSYFGGPGQPQHF.